This T cell receptor beta chain was sequenced for a study of T cell repertoires in ileal Crohn's disease. The overall study: Less than 45% were active smokers at surgery; median disease duration was around 7.9 years. Study-wide results and limits: Every patient over 26.8% clonality showed endoscopic recurrence. High-frequency clones were more common in sorted CD8 than CD4 cells.

The repertoire was sequenced with immunoSEQ multiplex PCR; TCRdb's copy has only in-frame clones and lacks some. The data show about 8,200 clones, roughly 80% seen once. Included were adult ileal or ileocolonic Crohn's patients indicated for ileocolonic resection. Worth noting for this clone: No antigen is known for it.

The origin of this receptor is an adult with Crohn's disease. The sequencing input was ileal tissue.

CDR3 bases: TGTGCCAGCAGTTCCCGCAGTTCAACTAATGAAAAACTGTTTTTT. Translation gives CASSSRSSTNEKLFF. This chain joins TRBV27 and TRBJ1-4; no clear D gene. V was pared by 4 bases and J by 0 bases, with 9 bases between. Germline lookup yields CDR1 MNHEY and CDR2 SMNVEV (reference sequence). This CDR3 spans 15 amino acids.